The present T cell receptor beta chain was sequenced within a study of cytomegalovirus exposure and HLA in healthy donors. Study-level information: Findings of an earlier analysis included some 120 million unique TCR beta sequences from some 180 million T cells. Researchers found that about 84% of almost 400 genotyped donors fell within the Caucasian-associated ancestry cluster.

Amplification used 60 Vbeta primers and 13 Jbeta primers. Sequenced by immunoSEQ multiplex PCR; TCRdb stores in-frame clones only, minus some. The table includes more than 110,000 clones, 8.5% to 10% detected once. This clone has a handful of counts. The CDR3 runs to 16 residues. Germline V gene sequence: CDR1 SGHNT, CDR2 YENEEA. The J segment lost 4 bases and the V segment lost 4 bases, leaving 9 bases of the junction unmatched. This clonotype was obtained from a man aged 50 to 60 in good health and CMV-seronegative. The sequencing input was PBMCs. The rearrangement joins TRBV11-3 to TRBJ2-5, with 10 nucleotides matching TRBD2. As DNA, the CDR3 is TGTGCCAGCAGCTCGAGCGGGAGGGGACCCCGAGAGACCCAGTACTTC. It yields the protein CASSSSGRGPRETQYF.